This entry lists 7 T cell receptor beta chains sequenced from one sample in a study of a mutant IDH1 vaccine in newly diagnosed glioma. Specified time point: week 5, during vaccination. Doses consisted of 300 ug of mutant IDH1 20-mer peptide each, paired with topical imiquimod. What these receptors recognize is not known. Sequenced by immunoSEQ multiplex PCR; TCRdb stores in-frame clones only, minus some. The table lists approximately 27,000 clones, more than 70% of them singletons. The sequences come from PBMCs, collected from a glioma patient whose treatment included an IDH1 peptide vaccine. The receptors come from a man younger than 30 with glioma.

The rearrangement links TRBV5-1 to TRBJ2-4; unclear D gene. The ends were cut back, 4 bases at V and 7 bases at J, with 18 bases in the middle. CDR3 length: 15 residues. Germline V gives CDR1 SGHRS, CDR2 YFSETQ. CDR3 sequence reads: CASSIGRARTNIQYF. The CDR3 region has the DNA TGCGCCAGCAGCATTGGCCGAGCCAGGACGAACATTCAGTACTTC.

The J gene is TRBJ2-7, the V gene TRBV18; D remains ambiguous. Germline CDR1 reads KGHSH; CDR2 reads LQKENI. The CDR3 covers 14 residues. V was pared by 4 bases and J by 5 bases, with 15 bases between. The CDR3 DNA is TGTGCCAGCTCACGCAGGCAGGAAGCCGACGAGCAGTACTTC. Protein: CASSRRQEADEQYF.

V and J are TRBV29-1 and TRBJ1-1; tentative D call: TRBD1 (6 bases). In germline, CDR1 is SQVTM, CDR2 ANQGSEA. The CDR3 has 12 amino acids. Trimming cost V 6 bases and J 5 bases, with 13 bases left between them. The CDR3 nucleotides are TGCAGCGTGGGGGCTCAGGGGACTGAAGCTTTCTTT. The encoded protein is CSVGAQGTEAFF.

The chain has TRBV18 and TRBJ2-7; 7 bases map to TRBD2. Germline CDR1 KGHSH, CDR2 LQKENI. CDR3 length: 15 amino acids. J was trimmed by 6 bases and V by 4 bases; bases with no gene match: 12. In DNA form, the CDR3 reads TGTGCCAGCTCACTTGGGGGGAGGGCCACTGGCGAGCAGTACTTC. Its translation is CASSLGGRATGEQYF.

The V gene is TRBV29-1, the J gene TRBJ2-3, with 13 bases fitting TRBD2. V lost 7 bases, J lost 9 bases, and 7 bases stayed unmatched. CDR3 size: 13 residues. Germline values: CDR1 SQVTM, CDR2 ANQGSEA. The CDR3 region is CSGLLAGGGTQYF. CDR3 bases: TGCAGCGGCTTACTAGCGGGAGGGGGGACGCAGTATTTT.

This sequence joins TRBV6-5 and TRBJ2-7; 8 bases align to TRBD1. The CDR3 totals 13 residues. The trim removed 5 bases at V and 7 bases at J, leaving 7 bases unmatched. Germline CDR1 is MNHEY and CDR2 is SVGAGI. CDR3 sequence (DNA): TGTGCCAGCAGTACCCGGACAGGGAATGAGCAGTACTTC. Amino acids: CASSTRTGNEQYF.

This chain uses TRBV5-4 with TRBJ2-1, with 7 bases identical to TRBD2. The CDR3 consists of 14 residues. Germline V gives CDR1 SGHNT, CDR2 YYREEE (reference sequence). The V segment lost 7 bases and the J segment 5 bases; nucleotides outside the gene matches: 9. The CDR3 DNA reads TGTGCCAGCTGGGGGGGGAGTAGTAACAATGAGCAGTTCTTC. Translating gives CASWGGSSNNEQFF.